One and the same sample provided the 21 T cell receptor beta chains below, sequenced in a study of blood T cell repertoires in COVID-19. Using immunoSEQ multiplex PCR, the repertoire was profiled, and TCRdb retains in-frame clones only, with some absent. Found here are fewer than 200,000 clones, 83% of them singletons; the top ten hold roughly a fifth. Sequenced input: peripheral blood. The receptors were sampled from a woman between 70 and 85 years old who had recovered from COVID-19.

The J gene is TRBJ2-3, the V gene TRBV7-9, with 8 bases matching TRBD2. The junction had 8 bases not matched to a gene; V was cut back by 4 bases and J by 2 bases. Germline V gives CDR1 SEHNR, CDR2 FQNEAQ (reference sequence). CDR3 length equals 16 residues. The CDR3 loop reads CASSWGTSIATDTQYF. The CDR3 DNA reads TGTGCCAGCAGCTGGGGGACTAGTATAGCCACAGATACGCAGTATTTT.

The chain recombines TRBV28 with TRBJ2-3, with 9 nucleotides matching TRBD2. V lost 5 bases and J lost 5; bases outside the gene matches: 17. Germline V gene lookup returns CDR1 MDHEN and CDR2 SYDVKM. The CDR3 has 18 amino acids. The CDR3 DNA sequence: TGTGCCAGCAGTCGGGTGGGGCTAGCGGGGCGAGGGGGAGATACGCAGTATTTT. Translation gives CASSRVGLAGRGGDTQYF.

The chain carries TRBV5-1 and TRBJ2-6, with 8 positions matching TRBD1. The CDR3 is made up of 15 amino acids. Germline CDR1 is SGHRS and CDR2 is YFSETQ. V shed 4 bases, J shed 4 bases, and the junction held 4 bases outside the gene matches. CDR3 nucleotides: TGCGCCAGCAGCCTGACAGGGGAAGGGGCCAACGTCCTGACTTTC. Translating it yields CASSLTGEGANVLTF.

In its sample, this clone was seen a few times. Other nucleotide sequences in the sample specify the same CDR3. The chain couples TRBV6-5 to TRBJ2-3; D is perhaps TRBD2 (6 bases). The CDR3 is made up of 15 amino acids. V dropped 0 bases and J dropped 0 bases, with 7 bases sitting between them. The germline V gene has CDR1 MNHEY and CDR2 SVGAGI. CDR3 loop: CASSYSGTSTDTQYF. For the CDR3, the DNA is TGTGCCAGCAGTTACTCGGGGACTAGCACAGATACGCAGTATTTT.

The chain has TRBV18 and TRBJ2-7; D is possibly TRBD1 (6 bases). This CDR3 has 15 residues. Germline V gene lookup returns CDR1 KGHSH and CDR2 LQKENI. Trimming shortened V by 3 bases and J by 2 bases, and 14 bases separated the two germline ends. The DNA of the CDR3 is TGTGCCAGCTCACCGGTCCGGGCAGGGGCCTACGAGCAGTACTTC. This translates into CASSPVRAGAYEQYF.

The V gene is TRBV11-2, the J gene TRBJ2-3; the D gene is possibly TRBD1 (6 bases). From germline, CDR1 is SGHAT and CDR2 FQNNGV. The CDR3 length is 13 residues. The ends were cut back, 0 bases at V and 6 bases at J, with 7 bases in the middle. The CDR3 DNA sequence: TGTGCCAGCAGCTTAGATCAGGGGGATACGCAGTATTTT. Protein sequence: CASSLDQGDTQYF.

The chain combines TRBV7-7 with TRBJ2-1; 9 nucleotides line up with TRBD2. V lost 5 bases, J lost 7 bases, and 21 bases stayed unmatched. The V gene's germline CDR1 is SSHAT and CDR2 FNYEAQ (reference sequence). The CDR3 length is 19 residues. The CDR3 loop is CASSQNQAASAGGSNEQFF. The CDR3 DNA is TGTGCCAGCAGCCAAAACCAAGCCGCCTCAGCGGGAGGAAGTAATGAGCAGTTCTTC.

This chain joins TRBV19 and TRBJ2-2; TRBD1 is a possible D gene (6 bases). The germline V and J ends were trimmed by 10 bases and 0 bases, with 9 bases remaining between them. The CDR3 has 13 residues. From germline, CDR1 is LNHDA and CDR2 SQIVND (reference sequence). The CDR3: CATDRTNTGELFF. The CDR3 bases are TGTGCCACAGACAGGACGAACACCGGGGAGCTGTTTTTT.

The chain links TRBV28 to TRBJ2-5; 10 positions match TRBD2. V lost 3 bases, J lost 4 bases, and 14 bases stayed unmatched. CDR1 is MDHEN, CDR2 SYDVKM, per germline. This CDR3 spans 18 amino acids. CDR3 DNA: TGTGCCAGCAGTTTTGGCCCTAGCGGGAGTTGGGCGGCAGAGACCCAGTACTTC. It is translated as CASSFGPSGSWAAETQYF.

There are a few counts of this clone. V usage is TRBV12-5 and J usage is TRBJ2-4; possible D gene TRBD2, 6 bases. The CDR3 length is 17 residues. From germline, CDR1 is LGHNT and CDR2 FRNRAP. V was pared by 1 base and J by 7 bases, with 20 bases between. This CDR3 reads CASGLGGVTGNLNIQYF. The CDR3 DNA is TGTGCTAGTGGTTTGGGCGGGGTGACTGGAAATCTCAACATTCAGTACTTC.

The chain combines TRBV7-3 with TRBJ2-5; 7 nucleotides agree with TRBD1. Germline CDR1 SGHTA, CDR2 FQGTGA. The CDR3 has 13 residues. V shed 5 bases and J 5 bases; nucleotides not matched to a gene: 5. The CDR3 DNA sequence: TGTGCCAGCAGCACAGGGGTGGGTGAGACCCAGTACTTC. It encodes CASSTGVGETQYF.

The rearrangement links TRBV6-2 or TRBV6-3 to TRBJ1-1, with no clear D. CDR1 and CDR2 (germline): MNHEY, SVGEGT. CDR3 size: 16 residues. V dropped 2 bases and J dropped 0 bases, with 13 bases sitting between them. CDR3 sequence reads: CASSYGGGSLNTEAFF. The CDR3 DNA sequence: TGTGCCAGCAGTTACGGCGGAGGGTCTCTGAACACTGAAGCTTTCTTT.

The chain couples TRBV3-1 (or the pseudogene TRBV3-2) to TRBJ1-6; D unresolved. Germline CDR1 LGHDT, CDR2 YNNKEL (reference sequence). This CDR3 has 12 residues. V shed 1 base and J shed 18 bases, with 13 bases lying between them. CDR3 sequence: CASSQGAKAPHF. DNA of the CDR3: TGTGCCAGCAGCCAAGGGGCTAAGGCCCCCCACTTT.

The rearrangement links TRBV27 to TRBJ1-2; perhaps TRBD1 as D (6 bases). Germline CDR1 reads MNHEY; CDR2 reads SMNVEV (reference sequence). CDR3 size: 14 residues. V dropped 5 bases and J dropped 2 bases, with 12 bases sitting between them. The CDR3 here is CASSPRTDNYGYTF. CDR3 coding DNA: TGTGCCAGCAGTCCCAGGACAGACAACTATGGCTACACCTTC.

This sequence joins TRBV19 and TRBJ2-1; D is perhaps TRBD2 (5 bases). The CDR3 is 15 amino acids. From germline, CDR1 is LNHDA and CDR2 SQIVND (reference sequence). Trimming removed 5 bases at V and 0 bases at J, with 11 bases between. DNA of the CDR3: TGTGCCAGTAGTTCTTCAGCGGTCTCCTACAATGAGCAGTTCTTC. Encoded protein: CASSSSAVSYNEQFF.

This rearrangement joins TRBV7-7 to TRBJ2-7, with TRBD1 matching over 11 bases. The CDR3 has 13 amino acids. Per germline, CDR1 SSHAT and CDR2 FNYEAQ (reference sequence). V trimming: 4 bases; J trimming: 6 bases; junction bases outside the gene matches: 2. CDR3 DNA: TGTGCCAGCAGCTCGGACAGGGGGCTCGAGCAGTACTTC. Translated, it gives CASSSDRGLEQYF.

V gene TRBV2 combines with J gene TRBJ2-1; 7 nucleotides line up with TRBD1. The CDR3 extends over 18 amino acids. Germline values: CDR1 SNHLY, CDR2 FYNNEI. With V trimmed by 6 bases and J by 2 bases, 16 bases remained unmatched. The CDR3 DNA reads TGTGCCAGCAGCCCCACCGGACAGGCCGGGACCCCCTACAATGAGCAGTTCTTC. This encodes CASSPTGQAGTPYNEQFF.

V usage is TRBV28 and J usage is TRBJ2-3, with D possibly matching TRBD2 (6 bases). V was shortened by 5 bases and J by 0 bases, with 21 bases between the two germline ends. The V gene's germline CDR1 is MDHEN and CDR2 SYDVKM. This CDR3 spans 18 amino acids. CDR3 loop: CASSPPGWRGGSTDTQYF. The CDR3 DNA is TGTGCCAGCAGTCCCCCCGGGTGGAGGGGAGGTAGCACAGATACGCAGTATTTT.

The chain has TRBV5-1 and TRBJ2-7, with 7 bases that match TRBD1. The CDR3 is 15 amino acids. Germline V gene sequence: CDR1 SGHRS, CDR2 YFSETQ. The J segment lost 5 bases and the V segment lost 4 bases, leaving 12 bases of the junction unmatched. The chain's CDR3 is CASSPYRQGGNEQYF. The CDR3 coding sequence is TGCGCCAGCAGCCCCTACAGACAGGGCGGCAACGAGCAGTACTTC. The whole variable domain, filled in from reference TRBV5-1 and TRBJ2-7, reads KAGVTQTPRYLIKTRGQQVTLSCSPISGHRSVSWYQQTPGQGLQFLFEYFSETQRNKGNFPGRFSGRQFSNSRSEMNVSTLELGDSALYLCASSPYRQGGNEQYFGPGTRLTVT.

The chain carries TRBV18 and TRBJ1-4; D is possibly TRBD1 (5 bases). Germline assignment: CDR1 KGHSH and CDR2 LQKENI. Trimming removed 8 bases at V and 3 bases at J, with 16 bases between. CDR3 size: 15 residues. The CDR3 loop is CASSPGREANEKLFF. CDR3 nucleotides: TGTGCCAGCAGCCCTGGCAGGGAGGCTAATGAAAAACTGTTTTTT.

The chain is built from TRBV19 and TRBJ1-5; TRBD1 agrees at 10 bases. This CDR3 is 17 amino acids long. Germline CDR1 and CDR2: LNHDA and SQIVND (reference sequence). The J segment lost 6 bases and the V segment lost 3 bases, leaving 11 bases of the junction unmatched. As DNA, the CDR3 is TGTGCCAGTAGTATCGGGACCCGACAGGGGGCGGGTCAGCCCCAGCATTTT. As protein: CASSIGTRQGAGQPQHF.